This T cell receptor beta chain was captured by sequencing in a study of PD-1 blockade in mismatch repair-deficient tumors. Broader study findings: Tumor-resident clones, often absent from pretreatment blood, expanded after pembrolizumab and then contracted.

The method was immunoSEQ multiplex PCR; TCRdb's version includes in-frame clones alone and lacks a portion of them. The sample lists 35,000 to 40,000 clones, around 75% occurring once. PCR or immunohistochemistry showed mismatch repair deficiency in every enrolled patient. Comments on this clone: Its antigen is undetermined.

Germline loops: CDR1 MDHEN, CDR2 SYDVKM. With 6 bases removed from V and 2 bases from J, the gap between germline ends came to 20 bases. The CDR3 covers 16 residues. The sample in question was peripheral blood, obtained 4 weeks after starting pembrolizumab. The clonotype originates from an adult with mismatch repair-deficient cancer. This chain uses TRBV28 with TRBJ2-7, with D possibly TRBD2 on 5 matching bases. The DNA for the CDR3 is TGTGCCAGCAGCCCCGCCCGCGGGCCAATCGCCTACGAGCAGTACTTC. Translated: CASSPARGPIAYEQYF.